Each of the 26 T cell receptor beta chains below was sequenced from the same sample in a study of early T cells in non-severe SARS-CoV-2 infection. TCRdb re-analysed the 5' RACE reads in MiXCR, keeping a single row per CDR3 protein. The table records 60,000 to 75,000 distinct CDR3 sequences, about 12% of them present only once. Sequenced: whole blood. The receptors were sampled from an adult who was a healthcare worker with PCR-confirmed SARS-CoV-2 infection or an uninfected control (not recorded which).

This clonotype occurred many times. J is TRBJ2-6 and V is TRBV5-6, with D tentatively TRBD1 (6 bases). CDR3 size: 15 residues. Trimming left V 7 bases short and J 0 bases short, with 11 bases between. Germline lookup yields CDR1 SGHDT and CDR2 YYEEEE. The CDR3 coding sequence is TGTGCCAGCCGGAGAGGGGGCTCTGGGGCCAACGTCCTGACTTTC. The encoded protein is CASRRGGSGANVLTF.

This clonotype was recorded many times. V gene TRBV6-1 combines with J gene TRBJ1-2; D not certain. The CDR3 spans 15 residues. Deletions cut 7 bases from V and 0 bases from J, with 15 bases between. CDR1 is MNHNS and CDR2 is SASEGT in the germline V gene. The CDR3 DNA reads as TGTGCCAGCACTATCGAGGACCGAGCTAACTATGGCTACACCTTC. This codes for CASTIEDRANYGYTF.

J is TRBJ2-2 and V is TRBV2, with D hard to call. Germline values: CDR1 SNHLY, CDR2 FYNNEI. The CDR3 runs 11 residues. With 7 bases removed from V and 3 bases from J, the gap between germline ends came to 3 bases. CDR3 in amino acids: CASTDTGELFF. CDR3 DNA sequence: TGTGCCAGCACGGACACCGGGGAGCTGTTTTTT.

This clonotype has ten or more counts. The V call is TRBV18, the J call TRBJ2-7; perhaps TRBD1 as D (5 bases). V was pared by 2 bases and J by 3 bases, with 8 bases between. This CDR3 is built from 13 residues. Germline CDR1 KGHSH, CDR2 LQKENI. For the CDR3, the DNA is TGTGCCAGCTCACCAGGGGCGAACTACGAGCAGTACTTC. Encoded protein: CASSPGANYEQYF.

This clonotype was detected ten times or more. CDR3: CASSQVRTQYF. CDR3 DNA: TGCGCCAGCAGCCAAGTGCGTACGCAGTATTTT. The chain links TRBV4-3 to TRBJ2-3; D gene uncertain. Germline V gene data show CDR1 as LGHNA and CDR2 as YSLEER. V gave up 1 base and J gave up 8 bases, with 4 bases separating them. This CDR3 has 11 residues.

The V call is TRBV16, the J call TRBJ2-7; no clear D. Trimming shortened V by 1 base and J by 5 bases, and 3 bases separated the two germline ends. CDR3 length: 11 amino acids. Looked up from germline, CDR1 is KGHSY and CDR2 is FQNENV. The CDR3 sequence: CASSQFHEQYF. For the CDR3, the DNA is TGTGCCAGCAGCCAATTTCACGAGCAGTACTTC. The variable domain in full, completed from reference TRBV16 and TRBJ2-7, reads GEEVAQTPKHLVRGEGQKAKLYCAPIKGHSYVFWYQQVLKNEFKFLISFQNENVFDETGMPKERFSAKCLPNSPCSLEIQATKLEDSAVYFCASSQFHEQYFGPGTRLTVT.

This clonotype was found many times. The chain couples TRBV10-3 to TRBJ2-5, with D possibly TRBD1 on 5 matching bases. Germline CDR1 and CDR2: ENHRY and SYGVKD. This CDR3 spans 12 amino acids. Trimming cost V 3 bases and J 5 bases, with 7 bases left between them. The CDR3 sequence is CAISEGAETQYF. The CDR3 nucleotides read TGTGCCATCAGTGAAGGGGCGGAGACCCAGTACTTC.

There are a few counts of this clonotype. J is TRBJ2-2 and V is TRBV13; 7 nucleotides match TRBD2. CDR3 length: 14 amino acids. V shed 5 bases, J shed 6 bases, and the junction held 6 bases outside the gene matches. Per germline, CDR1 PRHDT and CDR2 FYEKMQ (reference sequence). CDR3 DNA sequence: TGTGCCAGCAGCGCCCGGACTAGTTCCGGGGAGCTGTTTTTT. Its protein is CASSARTSSGELFF.

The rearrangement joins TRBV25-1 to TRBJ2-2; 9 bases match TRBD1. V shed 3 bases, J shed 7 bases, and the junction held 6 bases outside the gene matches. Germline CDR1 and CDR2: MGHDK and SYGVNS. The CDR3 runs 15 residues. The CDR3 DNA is TGTGCCAGCAGTGATGGGGACAGGGAAATCGGGGAGCTGTTTTTT. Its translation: CASSDGDREIGELFF.

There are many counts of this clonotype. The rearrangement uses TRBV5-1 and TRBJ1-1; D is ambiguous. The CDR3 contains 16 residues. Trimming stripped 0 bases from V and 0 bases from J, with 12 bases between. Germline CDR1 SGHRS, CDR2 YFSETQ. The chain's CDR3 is CASSLAMGLLNTEAFF. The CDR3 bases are TGCGCCAGCAGCTTGGCAATGGGGTTATTGAACACTGAAGCTTTCTTT.

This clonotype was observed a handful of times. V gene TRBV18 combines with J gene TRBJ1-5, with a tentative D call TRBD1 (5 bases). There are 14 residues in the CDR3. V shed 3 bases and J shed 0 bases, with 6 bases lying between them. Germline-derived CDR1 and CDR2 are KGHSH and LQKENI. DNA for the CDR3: TGTGCCAGCTCACCGGGGGATAGCAATCAGCCCCAGCATTTT. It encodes CASSPGDSNQPQHF.

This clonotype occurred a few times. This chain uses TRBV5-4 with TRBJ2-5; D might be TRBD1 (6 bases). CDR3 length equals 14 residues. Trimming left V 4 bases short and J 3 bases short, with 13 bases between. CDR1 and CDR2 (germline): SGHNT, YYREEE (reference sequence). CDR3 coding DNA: TGTGCCAGCAGCCCCTCGACAGGCAAAGAGACCCAGTACTTC. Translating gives CASSPSTGKETQYF.

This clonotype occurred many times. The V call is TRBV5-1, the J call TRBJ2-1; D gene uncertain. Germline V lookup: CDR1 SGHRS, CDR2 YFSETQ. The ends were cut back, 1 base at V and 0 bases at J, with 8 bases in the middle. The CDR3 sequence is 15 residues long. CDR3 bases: TGCGCCAGCAGCTTGAAGAGGAGCTCCTACAATGAGCAGTTCTTC. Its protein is CASSLKRSSYNEQFF.

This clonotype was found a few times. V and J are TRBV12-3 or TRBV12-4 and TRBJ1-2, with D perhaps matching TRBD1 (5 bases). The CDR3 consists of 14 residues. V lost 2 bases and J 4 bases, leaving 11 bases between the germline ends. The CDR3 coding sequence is TGTGCCAGCAGTTTATCTCAGGGCGGCTATGGCTACACCTTC. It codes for CASSLSQGGYGYTF.

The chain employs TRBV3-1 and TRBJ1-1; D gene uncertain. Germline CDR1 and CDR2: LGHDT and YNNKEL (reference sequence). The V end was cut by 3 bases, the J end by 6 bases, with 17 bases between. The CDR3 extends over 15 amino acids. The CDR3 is CASSHQQMGSPEAFF. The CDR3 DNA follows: TGTGCCAGCAGCCATCAACAAATGGGGTCCCCTGAAGCTTTCTTT.

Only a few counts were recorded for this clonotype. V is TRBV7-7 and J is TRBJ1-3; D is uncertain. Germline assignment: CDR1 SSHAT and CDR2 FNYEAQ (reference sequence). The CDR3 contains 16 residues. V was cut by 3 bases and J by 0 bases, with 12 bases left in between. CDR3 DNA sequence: TGTGCCAGCAGCTTGAAACGGCATGACTCTGGAAACACCATATATTTT. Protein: CASSLKRHDSGNTIYF.

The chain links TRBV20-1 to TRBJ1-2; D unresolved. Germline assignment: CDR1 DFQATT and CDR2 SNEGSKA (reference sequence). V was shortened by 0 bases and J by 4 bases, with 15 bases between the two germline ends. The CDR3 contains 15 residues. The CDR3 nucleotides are TGCAGTGCTAGAGATTCCTCCACAGTCGGCTATGGCTACACCTTC. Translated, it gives CSARDSSTVGYGYTF.

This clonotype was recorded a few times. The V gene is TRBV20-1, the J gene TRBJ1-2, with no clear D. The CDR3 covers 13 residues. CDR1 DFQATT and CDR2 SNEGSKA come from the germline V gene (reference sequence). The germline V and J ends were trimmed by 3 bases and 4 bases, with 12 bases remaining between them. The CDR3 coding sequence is TGCAGTGCTAGGAATCAGGCGGCCTATGGCTACACCTTC. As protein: CSARNQAAYGYTF.

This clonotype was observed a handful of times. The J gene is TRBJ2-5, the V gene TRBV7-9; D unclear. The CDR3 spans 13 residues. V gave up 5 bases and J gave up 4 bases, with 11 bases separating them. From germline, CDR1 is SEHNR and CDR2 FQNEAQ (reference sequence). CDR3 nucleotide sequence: TGTGCCAGCAGCCGCGGAAACACAGAGACCCAGTACTTC. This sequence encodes CASSRGNTETQYF.

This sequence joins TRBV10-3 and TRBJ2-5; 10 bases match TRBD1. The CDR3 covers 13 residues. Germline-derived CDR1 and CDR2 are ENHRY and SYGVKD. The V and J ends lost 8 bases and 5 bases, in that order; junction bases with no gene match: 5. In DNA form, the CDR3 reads TGTGCCATCGGGGGGACAGGGGACGAGACCCAGTACTTC. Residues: CAIGGTGDETQYF.

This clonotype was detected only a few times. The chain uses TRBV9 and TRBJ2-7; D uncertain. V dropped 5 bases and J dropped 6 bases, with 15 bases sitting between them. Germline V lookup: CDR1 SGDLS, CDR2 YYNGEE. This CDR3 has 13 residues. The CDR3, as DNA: TGTGCCAGCAGTCCTGACGGTTTCCGCGAGCAGTACTTC. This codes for CASSPDGFREQYF.

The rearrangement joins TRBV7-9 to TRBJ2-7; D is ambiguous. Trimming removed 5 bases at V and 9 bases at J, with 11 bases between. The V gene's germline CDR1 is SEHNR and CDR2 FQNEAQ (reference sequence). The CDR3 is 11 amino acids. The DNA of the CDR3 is TGTGCCAGCAGCCCAGCTTTCGTGCAGTACTTC. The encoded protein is CASSPAFVQYF. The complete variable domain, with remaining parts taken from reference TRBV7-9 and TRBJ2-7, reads DTGVSQNPRHKITKRGQNVTFRCDPISEHNRLYWYRQTLGQGPEFLTYFQNEAQLEKSRLLSDRFSAERPKGSFSTLEIQRTEQGDSAMYLCASSPAFVQYFGPGTRLTVT.

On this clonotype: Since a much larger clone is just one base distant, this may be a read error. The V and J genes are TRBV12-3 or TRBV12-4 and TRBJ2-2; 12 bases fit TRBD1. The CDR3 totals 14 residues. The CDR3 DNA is TGTACCAGCAGTGGGACAGGGGGCATCGGGGAGCTGTTTTTT. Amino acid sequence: CTSSGTGGIGELFF.

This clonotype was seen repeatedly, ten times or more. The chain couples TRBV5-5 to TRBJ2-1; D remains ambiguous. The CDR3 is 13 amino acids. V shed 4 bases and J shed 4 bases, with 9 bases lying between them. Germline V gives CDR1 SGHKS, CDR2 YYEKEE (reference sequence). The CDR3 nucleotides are TGTGCCAGCAGCATGGAGTCGTACAATGAGCAGTTCTTC. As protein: CASSMESYNEQFF.

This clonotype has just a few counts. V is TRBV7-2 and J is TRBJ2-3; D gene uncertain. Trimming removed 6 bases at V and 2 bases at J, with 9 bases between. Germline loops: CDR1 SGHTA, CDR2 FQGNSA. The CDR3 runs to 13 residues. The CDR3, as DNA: TGTGCCAGCAGACTCGCTTCCACAGATACGCAGTATTTT. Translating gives CASRLASTDTQYF.

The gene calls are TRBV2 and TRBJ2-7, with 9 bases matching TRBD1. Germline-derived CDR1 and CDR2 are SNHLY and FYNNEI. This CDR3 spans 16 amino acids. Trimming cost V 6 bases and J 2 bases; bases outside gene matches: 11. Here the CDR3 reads CASSEFPGQGTYEQYF. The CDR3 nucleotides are TGTGCCAGCAGCGAATTTCCGGGACAGGGAACCTACGAGCAGTACTTC. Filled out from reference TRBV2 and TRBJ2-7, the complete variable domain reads EPEVTQTPSHQVTQMGQEVILRCVPISNHLYFYWYRQILGQKVEFLVSFYNNEISEKSEIFDDQFSVERPDGSNFTLKIRSTKLEDSAMYFCASSEFPGQGTYEQYFGPGTRLTVT.